Shown below are 23 T cell receptor beta chains from a single sample sequenced in a study of CD4 T cells in relation to SARS-CoV-2 and coronaviruses. Before the COVID-19 pandemic, during about 2010-2018, CD4+ T cells were taken from unexposed donors. Isolation of CD4+ T cells took place after approximately eleven days in culture. Sequencing was performed with immunoSEQ multiplex PCR; in TCRdb, only in-frame clones are kept and a portion is missing. The data contain under 30,000 clones, around 84% of them singletons. Their specific antigens are unknown. The sample comprised CD4+ T cells from PBMCs, cultured in vitro. All receptors come from a human donor in good health.

The chain carries TRBV29-1 and TRBJ2-5; 8 bases map to TRBD1. J lost 1 base, V lost 4 bases, and 8 bases had no gene match. Germline V gene data show CDR1 as SQVTM and CDR2 as ANQGSEA. The CDR3 totals 15 residues. Written as DNA, the CDR3 is TGCAGCGTTGCGGAGGACAGGGCAGTCCAAGAGACCCAGTACTTC. Translation: CSVAEDRAVQETQYF.

This clone was seen just once. The rearrangement uses TRBV19 and TRBJ1-5; maybe TRBD1 (5 bases). Trimming left V 6 bases short and J 2 bases short, with 11 bases between. The CDR3 extends over 14 amino acids. CDR1 and CDR2 (germline): LNHDA, SQIVND (reference sequence). This CDR3 is CASSQGVGNQPQHF. The DNA of the CDR3 is TGTGCCAGTAGCCAGGGAGTAGGCAATCAGCCCCAGCATTTT.

The CDR3 nucleotides are TGCGCCAGCAGCCAAGGAGATGGGGGGCGCGCAGGCGGCTACACCTTC. It is translated as CASSQGDGGRAGGYTF. The chain links TRBV4-3 to TRBJ1-2; tentatively, D is TRBD1 (6 bases). The CDR3 consists of 16 residues. Per germline, CDR1 LGHNA and CDR2 YSLEER. V shed 1 base and J shed 8 bases, with 20 bases lying between them.

This chain uses TRBV28 with TRBJ2-5; no definite D call. The germline V and J ends were trimmed by 6 bases and 2 bases, with 10 bases remaining between them. The germline gives CDR1 MDHEN, CDR2 SYDVKM. CDR3 length: 13 amino acids. The CDR3 DNA sequence: TGTGCCAGCAGGTTCGGATTTCAAGAGACCCAGTACTTC. It yields the protein CASRFGFQETQYF.

This clone was seen a few times. The chain is built from TRBV19 and TRBJ2-1, with TRBD2 matching over 8 bases. The CDR3 extends over 15 amino acids. CDR1 is LNHDA and CDR2 is SQIVND in the germline V gene (reference sequence). Losses at the gene ends were 5 bases for V and 1 base for J; bases not matched to a gene: 4. The CDR3 bases are TGTGCCAGTAGTCCTAGCGGGTCTTCCTACAATGAGCAGTTCTTC. It translates to CASSPSGSSYNEQFF.

The rearrangement uses TRBV7-9 and TRBJ2-5; TRBD2 matches 7 bases. The CDR3 loop spans 14 amino acids. Per the germline V gene, CDR1 is SEHNR and CDR2 is FQNEAQ (reference sequence). V was clipped by 1 base and J by 4 bases; unmatched bases: 3. The CDR3 nucleotides are TGTGCCAGCAGCTTAGATTTAGCGGGAGAGACCCAGTACTTC. Amino acid sequence: CASSLDLAGETQYF.

The chain has TRBV6-6 and TRBJ2-1; 11 bases agree with TRBD2. This CDR3 contains 19 residues. With 6 bases clipped from V and 2 bases from J, the junction kept 15 bases outside the gene matches. CDR1 is MNHNY, CDR2 SVGAGI, per germline (reference sequence). CDR3 sequence: CASRRLAGSTTRPYNEQFF. In DNA, the CDR3 is TGTGCCAGCAGGCGACTAGCGGGAAGTACTACTAGACCCTACAATGAGCAGTTCTTC.

This rearrangement joins TRBV7-2 to TRBJ2-5; perhaps TRBD2 as D (7 bases). Germline CDR1 and CDR2: SGHTA and FQGNSA. The CDR3 spans 15 residues. V was trimmed by 5 bases and J by 1 base, leaving 14 bases between them. The CDR3 sequence is CASSPNRGAQETQYF. The CDR3 DNA reads TGTGCCAGCAGCCCGAACCGGGGGGCCCAAGAGACCCAGTACTTC.

Worth noting for this clone: Distinct nucleotide sequences in the sample also encode this CDR3. The gene calls are TRBV2 and TRBJ2-5; D is ambiguous. CDR3 length: 11 amino acids. V was trimmed by 4 bases and J by 3 bases, leaving 3 bases between them. The germline V gene encodes CDR1 SNHLY and CDR2 FYNNEI. CDR3 sequence: CASSGEETQYF. The CDR3 nucleotides are TGTGCCAGCAGTGGGGAAGAGACCCAGTACTTC.

The gene calls are TRBV28 and TRBJ1-5; D is undetermined. This CDR3 has 15 amino acids. V was shortened by 7 bases and J by 2 bases, with 15 bases between the two germline ends. The V gene's germline CDR1 is MDHEN and CDR2 SYDVKM. CDR3 protein: CASMIQVGGNQPQHF. CDR3 in DNA: TGTGCCAGCATGATCCAGGTAGGCGGCAATCAGCCCCAGCATTTT.

This clone was seen just once. V is TRBV7-8 and J is TRBJ2-7, with TRBD1 matching over 9 bases. The J segment lost 0 bases and the V segment lost 5 bases, leaving 8 bases of the junction unmatched. The CDR3 sequence is 16 residues long. From germline, CDR1 is SGHVS and CDR2 FQNEAQ. This CDR3 is CASSAGQGFSSYEQYF. Written as DNA, the CDR3 is TGTGCCAGCAGCGCGGGACAGGGTTTTAGCTCCTACGAGCAGTACTTC.

The chain is built from TRBV24-1 and TRBJ2-3, with a weak D call TRBD1 (6 bases). CDR1 and CDR2 (germline): KGHDR, SFDVKD. This CDR3 comprises 20 residues. Trimming removed 3 bases at V and 0 bases at J, with 24 bases between. CDR3 loop: CATSDRSDRPSGPSTDTQYF. CDR3 DNA sequence: TGTGCCACCAGTGATCGTAGCGACAGGCCGTCCGGTCCTAGCACAGATACGCAGTATTTT.

This clone came up a few times. DNA of the CDR3: TGTGCCTGGAGTGTGTTTAGGGAGACCCAGTACTTC. Residues: CAWSVFRETQYF. The chain uses TRBV30 and TRBJ2-5; D is ambiguous. V lost 0 bases to trimming and J lost 5 bases, with 7 bases between them. Germline loops: CDR1 GTSNPN, CDR2 SVGIG (reference sequence). The CDR3 has 12 residues.

This chain links TRBV6-6 with TRBJ1-5, with a tentative D call TRBD1 (6 bases). Trimming took 0 bases from V and 4 from J, leaving 10 bases between them. This CDR3 has 15 residues. The V gene's germline CDR1 is MNHNY and CDR2 SVGAGI (reference sequence). The CDR3 loop is CASSYSSTGNQPQHF. CDR3 DNA sequence: TGTGCCAGCAGTTACTCCTCAACAGGGAATCAGCCCCAGCATTTT.

The chain is built from TRBV19 and TRBJ2-1; D is unclear. Trimming stripped 3 bases from V and 3 bases from J, with 12 bases between. The length of the CDR3 is 15 residues. CDR1 LNHDA and CDR2 SQIVND come from the germline V gene (reference sequence). CDR3 bases: TGTGCCAGTAGTATTGATCGGCAGAACTACAATGAGCAGTTCTTC. It encodes CASSIDRQNYNEQFF. Full variable domain (outside the CDR3, taken from reference TRBV19 and TRBJ2-1): DGGITQSPKYLFRKEGQNVTLSCEQNLNHDAMYWYRQDPGQGLRLIYYSQIVNDFQKGDIAEGYSVSREKKESFPLTVTSAQKNPTAFYLCASSIDRQNYNEQFFGPGTRLTVL.

The rearrangement links TRBV7-9 to TRBJ2-1; tentatively, D is TRBD1 (6 bases). The CDR3 has 15 amino acids. Germline values: CDR1 SEHNR, CDR2 FQNEAQ (reference sequence). Trimming shortened V by 0 bases and J by 1 base, and 7 bases separated the two germline ends. The CDR3 nucleotides read TGTGCCAGCAGCTTAGCACAGGGTTCCTACAATGAGCAGTTCTTC. Translation: CASSLAQGSYNEQFF.

This clone was detected a few times. The V call is TRBV9, the J call TRBJ1-1; no firm D call. V lost 0 bases, J lost 11 bases, and 20 bases lay in between. Germline CDR1 reads SGDLS; CDR2 reads YYNGEE. The CDR3 spans 15 residues. The CDR3 coding sequence is TGTGCCAGCAGCGTAGATGTGGGTACTGGGGTGACGGCTTTCTTT. As protein: CASSVDVGTGVTAFF.

V is TRBV7-2 and J is TRBJ1-1; D possibly corresponds to TRBD1 (5 bases). Germline loops: CDR1 SGHTA, CDR2 FQGNSA. V lost 1 base, J lost 7 bases, and 13 bases lay in between. CDR3 length: 14 amino acids. The CDR3 loop is CASSLDAGQFEAFF. In nucleotides, the CDR3 is TGTGCCAGCAGCTTAGATGCAGGGCAGTTTGAAGCTTTCTTT.

The chain carries TRBV9 and TRBJ2-2, with TRBD1 identical over 9 bases. The CDR3 has 16 amino acids. Germline V gives CDR1 SGDLS, CDR2 YYNGEE. V was clipped by 4 bases and J by 5 bases; unmatched bases: 9. CDR3 sequence: CASSPRDRAVTGELFF. As DNA, the CDR3 is TGTGCCAGCAGCCCCCGGGACAGGGCGGTTACCGGGGAGCTGTTTTTT. Supplemented by reference TRBV9 and TRBJ2-2, the full variable domain reads DSGVTQTPKHLITATGQRVTLRCSPRSGDLSVYWYQQSLDQGLQFLIQYYNGEERAKGNILERFSAQQFPDLHSELNLSSLELGDSALYFCASSPRDRAVTGELFFGEGSRLTVL.

The chain links TRBV6-1 to TRBJ2-2; D is ambiguous. The CDR3 is 14 residues long. V dropped 1 base and J dropped 1 base, with 4 bases sitting between them. Germline CDR1 and CDR2: MNHNS and SASEGT. CDR3 amino acids: CASSEGVNTGELFF. The CDR3 nucleotides are TGTGCCAGCAGTGAAGGGGTGAACACCGGGGAGCTGTTTTTT.

The chain recombines TRBV5-1 with TRBJ1-5; D is possibly TRBD1 (5 bases). Germline V lookup: CDR1 SGHRS, CDR2 YFSETQ. CDR3 length equals 14 residues. The ends were cut back, 0 bases at V and 7 bases at J, with 11 bases in the middle. The CDR3 is CASSLVQGGQPQHF. CDR3 DNA sequence: TGCGCCAGCAGCTTGGTTCAGGGAGGGCAGCCCCAGCATTTT.

The V gene is TRBV18, the J gene TRBJ1-2; 7 positions match TRBD1. Losses at the gene ends were 6 bases for V and 3 bases for J; bases not matched to a gene: 4. The CDR3 is made up of 13 amino acids. Germline-derived CDR1 and CDR2 are KGHSH and LQKENI. The CDR3 nucleotides read TGTGCCAGCTCCCCAGGGGGAGACTATGGCTACACCTTC. This encodes CASSPGGDYGYTF.

The chain is built from TRBV30 and TRBJ1-1; the D is unclear. Trimming took off 6 bases at V and 0 bases at J, with 26 bases between the two ends. Germline lookup yields CDR1 GTSNPN and CDR2 SVGIG (reference sequence). There are 18 residues in the CDR3. DNA of the CDR3: TGTGCCTGCTCTACGGGAGGGAGGGATCTTTATATGAACACTGAAGCTTTCTTT. This translates into CACSTGGRDLYMNTEAFF.